One and the same sample provided the 20 T cell receptor beta chains below, sequenced in a study of T cell repertoires in cytomegalovirus infection. The antigens of these receptors remain unknown. TCRdb recomputed calls from the reads with MiXCR, one row per CDR3 protein. The sample shows nearly 700,000 distinct CDR3 sequences, 30% to 40% of them seen only once. Sequencing was performed on cultured PBMCs, taken from culture after CMV antigen stimulation. These receptors were obtained from a human donor in good health (CMV status not recorded). Some clones in this sample may be carry-over from other donors' samples.

The chain employs TRBV20-1 and TRBJ2-1; perhaps TRBD1 as D (5 bases). CDR3 length: 14 amino acids. CDR1 is DFQATT and CDR2 is SNEGSKA in the germline V gene (reference sequence). V was shortened by 2 bases and J by 10 bases, with 18 bases between the two germline ends. The DNA of the CDR3 is TGCAGTGCTAGATACTTGGGCAGGGTACGGGAGCAGTTCTTC. This encodes CSARYLGRVREQFF.

This clonotype was counted only a few times. The rearrangement joins TRBV7-2 to TRBJ2-1, with TRBD2 matching 12 bases. Germline trimming cut 5 bases from V and 6 bases from J; bases unmatched to any gene: 8. Germline CDR1 SGHTA, CDR2 FQGNSA. The CDR3 consists of 16 residues. The CDR3 spells CASSRGLAGYLNEQFF. The CDR3 region has the DNA TGTGCCAGCAGCCGCGGACTAGCGGGATATCTCAATGAGCAGTTCTTC.

The rearrangement links TRBV5-1 to TRBJ2-1; D may be TRBD1 (5 bases). The V end was cut by 4 bases, the J end by 9 bases, with 23 bases between. Germline CDR1 is SGHRS and CDR2 is YFSETQ. CDR3 size: 16 residues. The CDR3 DNA follows: TGCGCCAGCAGCCCAACAGACGGGCAGGGTCTCGGTGAGCAGTTCTTC. It codes for CASSPTDGQGLGEQFF.

This CDR3 is CASSLTIRTEAFF. CDR3 nucleotides: TGTGCCAGCAGCTTAACGATCAGGACTGAAGCTTTCTTT. This chain links TRBV7-6 with TRBJ1-1; D gene uncertain. The germline V and J ends were trimmed by 2 bases and 5 bases, with 9 bases remaining between them. The CDR3 is 13 residues long. The germline V gene encodes CDR1 SGHVS and CDR2 FNYEAQ. Complete variable domain (other parts from reference TRBV7-6 and TRBJ1-1): GAGVSQSPRYKVTKRGQDVALRCDPISGHVSLYWYRQALGQGPEFLTYFNYEAQQDKSGLPNDRFSAERPEGSISTLTIQRTEQRDSAMYRCASSLTIRTEAFFGQGTRLTVV.

The chain recombines TRBV6-6 with TRBJ2-5, with TRBD2 identical over 7 bases. Germline V gene data show CDR1 as MNHNY and CDR2 as SVGAGI (reference sequence). The CDR3 consists of 14 residues. J was trimmed by 2 bases and V by 2 bases; bases with no gene match: 2. The CDR3 region is CASSYRDYQETQYF. Written as DNA, the CDR3 is TGTGCCAGCAGTTACAGGGACTATCAAGAGACCCAGTACTTC.

The rearrangement uses TRBV20-1 and TRBJ1-5; D might be TRBD1 (6 bases). Trimming cost V 1 base and J 3 bases, with 13 bases left between them. The CDR3 extends over 15 amino acids. The germline gives CDR1 DFQATT, CDR2 SNEGSKA (reference sequence). CDR3: CSARVAGAFNQPQHF. The CDR3 DNA follows: TGCAGTGCTAGAGTTGCAGGGGCCTTCAATCAGCCCCAGCATTTT.

The table lists this clonotype with a count of one. This chain links TRBV19 with TRBJ1-5, with D possibly TRBD1 on 5 matching bases. The CDR3 has 15 amino acids. The germline V gene encodes CDR1 LNHDA and CDR2 SQIVND (reference sequence). V lost 1 base and J lost 1, with 8 bases in between. DNA for the CDR3: TGTGCCAGTAGTATAGTGGGGGTAAGCAATCAGCCCCAGCATTTT. It yields the protein CASSIVGVSNQPQHF.

This chain uses TRBV6-5 with TRBJ2-2; 7 bases fit TRBD2. The germline gives CDR1 MNHEY, CDR2 SVGAGI. With V trimmed by 0 bases and J by 3 bases, 4 bases remained unmatched. CDR3 length equals 16 residues. In DNA, the CDR3 is TGTGCCAGCAGTTACTCCGGCCTAGCGGACACCGGGGAGCTGTTTTTT. Its translation: CASSYSGLADTGELFF.

This clonotype was detected many times. The CDR3 sequence is CASSLTPYYEQFF. The CDR3 DNA is TGTGCCAGCAGCTTAACCCCCTATTATGAGCAGTTCTTC. V gene TRBV7-2 combines with J gene TRBJ2-1; D is uncertain. V lost 2 bases, J lost 8 bases, and 10 bases lay in between. This CDR3 is 13 amino acids long. Per germline, CDR1 SGHTA and CDR2 FQGNSA.

This clonotype has only a few counts. CDR3 in amino acids: CASSVYYGEQFF. The CDR3 DNA sequence: TGTGCCAGCAGCGTTTACTACGGTGAGCAGTTCTTC. V usage is TRBV7-2 and J usage is TRBJ2-1, with no clear D. The germline V gene has CDR1 SGHTA and CDR2 FQGNSA. The V end was cut by 5 bases, the J end by 9 bases, with 11 bases between. This CDR3 comprises 12 residues.

The chain uses TRBV15 and TRBJ1-4, with no clear D. Trimming shortened V by 1 base and J by 8 bases, and 14 bases separated the two germline ends. Germline CDR1 reads LNHNV; CDR2 reads YYDKDF (reference sequence). The CDR3 has 15 amino acids. The CDR3 spells CATSRGLQILEKLFF. The CDR3 bases are TGTGCCACCAGCAGAGGCCTTCAGATACTCGAAAAACTGTTTTTT.

The chain employs TRBV11-2 and TRBJ2-3, with 8 bases that match TRBD2. CDR1 and CDR2 (germline): SGHAT, FQNNGV. The CDR3 contains 15 residues. The ends lost 3 bases at V and 4 bases at J; junction bases unmatched: 6. The CDR3 loop reads CASSFDGLASDTQYF. The DNA of the CDR3 is TGTGCCAGCAGCTTTGACGGACTAGCATCAGATACGCAGTATTTT.

This clonotype was counted many times. The J gene is TRBJ1-1, the V gene TRBV7-2; D might be TRBD1 (5 bases). Trimming left V 1 base short and J 3 bases short, with 9 bases between. The CDR3 consists of 14 residues. From germline, CDR1 is SGHTA and CDR2 FQGNSA. The DNA of the CDR3 is TGTGCCAGCAGCTTAGGCCAGGGTTACACTGAAGCTTTCTTT. The encoded protein is CASSLGQGYTEAFF.

The V call is TRBV6-1, the J call TRBJ2-5; D possibly corresponds to TRBD1 (6 bases). CDR1 MNHNS and CDR2 SASEGT come from the germline V gene. The CDR3 covers 15 residues. Trimming pared 3 bases from V and 2 bases from J, leaving 13 bases between. The CDR3 region has the DNA TGTGCCAGCAGTGAGTACTCCGGACAGCAAGAGACCCAGTACTTC. Its translation: CASSEYSGQQETQYF.

V is TRBV3-1 and J is TRBJ2-5; 7 nucleotides match TRBD1. The CDR3 runs 15 residues. Germline values: CDR1 LGHDT, CDR2 YNNKEL (reference sequence). Trimming cost V 4 bases and J 5 bases; bases outside gene matches: 10. As DNA, the CDR3 is TGTGCCAGCAGCCCCCGACAGGGTGACATGGAGACCCAGTACTTC. Its translation: CASSPRQGDMETQYF.

This clonotype has a count of ten or more. The rearrangement uses TRBV7-2 and TRBJ2-7; D unresolved. V lost 1 base and J 3 bases, leaving 7 bases between the germline ends. Germline values: CDR1 SGHTA, CDR2 FQGNSA. This CDR3 region has 13 residues. CDR3: CASSLGLNYEQYF. The CDR3 DNA sequence: TGTGCCAGCAGCTTAGGACTGAACTACGAGCAGTACTTC.

This clonotype was found a few times. The V call is TRBV28, the J call TRBJ1-5, with 7 bases aligning to TRBD1. The CDR3 totals 16 residues. Trimming at V came to 3 bases and at J to 1 base, leaving 6 bases not matched to a gene. Germline V lookup: CDR1 MDHEN, CDR2 SYDVKM. The CDR3 here is CASSFRDSLSNQPQHF. The CDR3 DNA follows: TGTGCCAGCAGTTTTAGGGACAGTCTAAGCAATCAGCCCCAGCATTTT.

This clonotype was counted between two and nine times. This chain links TRBV11-2 with TRBJ1-6; D is uncertain. Trimming left V 0 bases short and J 10 bases short, with 19 bases between. The germline V gene encodes CDR1 SGHAT and CDR2 FQNNGV. The CDR3 runs 17 residues. In DNA, the CDR3 is TGTGCCAGCAGCTTAGATGCCGGACCATTGGTCTTGTCACCCCTCCACTTT. Translation: CASSLDAGPLVLSPLHF.

This clonotype appeared many times. The chain has TRBV6-5 and TRBJ2-3, with TRBD2 matching over 7 bases. V was pared by 0 bases and J by 2 bases, with 5 bases of the junction left unmatched. Germline-derived CDR1 and CDR2 are MNHEY and SVGAGI. CDR3 size: 16 residues. CDR3 amino acids: CASSYSPSGYTDTQYF. As DNA, the CDR3 is TGTGCCAGCAGTTACTCTCCTAGCGGCTACACAGATACGCAGTATTTT.

The gene calls are TRBV4-2 and TRBJ1-6; 7 nucleotides align to TRBD1. This CDR3 contains 17 residues. V trimming: 5 bases; J trimming: 3 bases; junction bases outside the gene matches: 10. Per germline, CDR1 LGHNA and CDR2 YNFKEQ. Here the CDR3 reads CASSSGGGRIYNSPLHF. The CDR3 coding sequence is TGTGCCAGCAGCTCAGGGGGGGGGCGCATCTATAATTCACCCCTCCACTTT.